This T cell receptor (beta chain) was obtained from a study of metastatic and nonmetastatic thyroid tumors. Study as a whole: The comparison covered peripheral blood and tumor or nodule tissue in malignant and benign thyroid patients.

Patients underwent thyroid surgery, and none had received any treatment before it. This clone counts as medium-sized. Its antigen remains unknown. The germline V gene has CDR1 MRHNA and CDR2 SNTAGT. CDR3 length: 16 residues. Trimming left V 3 bases short and J 0 bases short, with 12 bases between. Study findings and constraints: Malignant tumors reportedly showed significantly higher TCR beta diversity than benign nodules in both blood and tumor.

Original data processing: Clinicopathological groups of papillary thyroid cancer showed CDR3 differences that were used to build a distant-metastasis classifier. MiXCR re-clonotyped the PCR reads for TCRdb. For this entry, the V and J calls and clone size follow TCRdb and not the study's own pipeline. The sample gives tens of thousands of clones, 25% to 35% of which show up once; 9.9% is in the top ten. The receptor was isolated from a male donor with papillary thyroid cancer or a benign thyroid nodule (not recorded which). Some clones in this sample may be carry-over from other donors' samples. The sample was blood. The chain recombines TRBV6-4 with TRBJ2-1; D is undetermined. CDR3 region: CASSDLGSSSYNEQFF. The CDR3 DNA is TGTGCCAGCAGTGATCTGGGGTCTAGCTCCTACAATGAGCAGTTCTTC.